A single sample is the source of the 8 T cell receptor beta chains below, sequenced in a study of molecular identifiers for immune sequencing clone quantification (dated by TCRdb to 2016 to 2019). The receptor library was made with PCR. Sequenced using an Illumina HiSeq 4000. TCRdb reran the public reads through fastp at Q25 and MiXCR, keeping productive beta chains. Merged by CDR3 protein, the rows form single entries marked with the most common genes and DNA. The table for this sample lists approximately 10,000 distinct CDR3 sequences; around 20% of them were counted only once. In total, the top ten clones hold over 1.5% of the sample. The sample was naive CD8+ T cells from blood, with Jurkat cell RNA spiked in. The sample's cell subset or site label is to be understood as: FACS-sorted CD8+CD4-CCR7+CD45RA+ naive T cells. The receptors derive from a human donor in good health. Some libraries in this study had Jurkat cell RNA spiked in.

This clonotype was seen many times. This chain links TRBV13 with TRBJ2-1, with 10 positions matching TRBD2. There are 16 residues in the CDR3. J lost 5 bases, V lost 3 bases, and 7 bases had no gene match. Looked up from germline, CDR1 is PRHDT and CDR2 is FYEKMQ (reference sequence). For the CDR3, the DNA is TGTGCCAGCAGCTTCACCCTAGCGGGAGAGAACAATGAGCAGTTCTTC. The encoded protein is CASSFTLAGENNEQFF.

This clonotype was found a few times. The V call is TRBV3-1, the J call TRBJ2-1; no reliable D call. Trimming left V 4 bases short and J 3 bases short, with 4 bases between. Germline lookup yields CDR1 LGHDT and CDR2 YNNKEL (reference sequence). This CDR3 contains 12 residues. CDR3 in amino acids: CASSLNYNEQFF. DNA for the CDR3: TGTGCCAGCAGCCTGAACTACAATGAGCAGTTCTTC.

The table lists this clonotype with many counts. The junction departs from germline at one end; a sequencing error may be responsible. The chain links TRBV18 to TRBJ2-3, with a tentative D call TRBD1 (6 bases). CDR3 size: 13 residues. Germline V gene sequence: CDR1 KGHSH, CDR2 LQKENI. This CDR3 is CASSTPGQDTQYF. The CDR3 bases are TGTGCCAGCTCAACACCAGGACAGGATACGCAGTATTTT.

The sample holds a few counts of this clonotype. The chain is built from TRBV12-3 or TRBV12-4 and TRBJ1-2; 8 nucleotides line up with TRBD1. CDR3 length: 12 amino acids. The trim removed 10 bases at V and 9 bases at J, leaving 10 bases unmatched. In nucleotides, the CDR3 is TGTGCCACCCGACACTGGGACAGGAGCTACACCTTC. Its translation is CATRHWDRSYTF.

This clonotype was found a few times. This may be a read error: a much more frequent sequence differs by one nucleotide. V is TRBV10-3 and J is TRBJ2-2; the match to TRBD2 covers 7 bases. Germline loops: CDR1 ENHRY, CDR2 SYGVKD. This CDR3 region has 15 residues. DNA of the CDR3: TGTGCCGTCAGTTCCGAGCTAGCGGACACCGGGGAGCTGTTTTTT. It encodes CAVSSELADTGELFF.

The J gene is TRBJ1-1, the V gene TRBV20-1, with 12 bases matching TRBD1. Trimming cost V 0 bases and J 1 base; bases outside gene matches: 3. Germline V CDR1 and CDR2: DFQATT, SNEGSKA (reference sequence). The length of the CDR3 is 16 residues. CDR3 region: CSARDVGQGANTEAFF. DNA for the CDR3: TGCAGTGCTAGAGATGTGGGACAGGGGGCGAACACTGAAGCTTTCTTT.

This clonotype was counted a few times. V and J are TRBV24-1 and TRBJ2-5; D is possibly TRBD1 (6 bases). The V end was cut by 5 bases, the J end by 4 bases, with 19 bases between. Germline V gene data show CDR1 as KGHDR and CDR2 as SFDVKD. The CDR3 consists of 16 residues. CDR3 region: CATSGIAGAHPETQYF. As DNA, the CDR3 is TGTGCCACCAGTGGCATAGCAGGGGCGCATCCAGAGACCCAGTACTTC.

On this clonotype: A much larger clonotype is one base distant, so this may be a read error. This chain links TRBV19 with TRBJ2-7; D possibly matches TRBD1 or TRBD2 (5 bases each). CDR3 length: 18 amino acids. Germline assignment: CDR1 LNHDA and CDR2 SQIVND (reference sequence). CDR3 amino acids: CASSSASGGALYSYERYF. CDR3 DNA sequence: TGTGCCAGTAGTTCAGCGTCTGGGGGAGCCCTTTACTCCTACGAGCGGTACTTC.